This entry lists 7 T cell receptor beta chains sequenced from one sample in a study of cytomegalovirus exposure and HLA in healthy donors. The data were produced by immunoSEQ multiplex PCR, yet TCRdb's version contains in-frame clones alone and is incomplete. The sample contains hundreds of thousands of clones, around 88% of which appear only once. Sequenced sample: PBMCs. These receptors were obtained from a woman between 25 and 40 years old in good health and CMV-seropositive.

The J gene is TRBJ2-2, the V gene TRBV6-5; the D gene is possibly TRBD1 (5 bases). V was shortened by 4 bases and J by 8 bases, with 11 bases between the two germline ends. From germline, CDR1 is MNHEY and CDR2 SVGAGI. CDR3 length: 13 residues. The CDR3, as DNA: TGTGCCAGCAGTTTTAGGGGATCGGGGGAGCTGTTTTTT. Its translation: CASSFRGSGELFF.

This chain uses TRBV7-9 with TRBJ1-2, with D maybe TRBD1 (5 bases). CDR1 SEHNR and CDR2 FQNEAQ come from the germline V gene (reference sequence). The CDR3 is 16 amino acids. V was cut by 4 bases and J by 6 bases, with 21 bases left in between. The CDR3 loop reads CASSSPGGGKVHGYTF. The CDR3 DNA follows: TGTGCCAGCAGCTCGCCGGGGGGAGGGAAGGTCCATGGCTACACCTTC. The full variable domain, with the rest looked up from reference TRBV7-9 and TRBJ1-2, is DTGVSQNPRHKITKRGQNVTFRCDPISEHNRLYWYRQTLGQGPEFLTYFQNEAQLEKSRLLSDRFSAERPKGSFSTLEIQRTEQGDSAMYLCASSSPGGGKVHGYTFGSGTRLTVV.

Only one count was recorded for this clone. The genes are TRBV19 and TRBJ1-5; 9 bases align to TRBD1. This CDR3 contains 19 residues. Germline V lookup: CDR1 LNHDA, CDR2 SQIVND (reference sequence). V trimming: 5 bases; J trimming: 2 bases; junction bases outside the gene matches: 16. The CDR3 region has the DNA TGTGCCAGTAGTGCCAAGGGACAGGGTCACAGGGTTGGCAATCAGCCCCAGCATTTT. Amino acid sequence: CASSAKGQGHRVGNQPQHF.

The rearrangement joins TRBV5-1 to TRBJ1-2, with 11 bases fitting TRBD1. V trimming: 3 bases; J trimming: 8 bases; junction bases outside the gene matches: 6. In germline, CDR1 is SGHRS, CDR2 YFSETQ. The CDR3 covers 14 residues. Here the CDR3 DNA reads TGCGCCAGCAGCTCGGACAGGGGGCGTCAAGGCTACACCTTC. It translates to CASSSDRGRQGYTF.

The V call is TRBV18, the J call TRBJ1-5, with a tentative D call TRBD1 (5 bases). Germline V lookup: CDR1 KGHSH, CDR2 LQKENI. The CDR3 spans 16 residues. V was trimmed by 2 bases and J by 2 bases, leaving 13 bases between them. CDR3 protein: CASSPAGGLGNQPQHF. For the CDR3, the DNA is TGTGCCAGCTCACCAGCGGGGGGTTTGGGCAATCAGCCCCAGCATTTT. Combining the CDR3 with reference TRBV18 and TRBJ1-5 gives the whole variable domain NAGVMQNPRHLVRRRGQEARLRCSPMKGHSHVYWYRQLPEEGLKFMVYLQKENIIDESGMPKERFSAEFPKEGPSILRIQQVVRGDSAAYFCASSPAGGLGNQPQHFGDGTRLSIL.

The gene calls are TRBV7-6 and TRBJ2-1; D gene unclear. CDR1 is SGHVS, CDR2 FNYEAQ, per germline. V was cut by 2 bases and J by 2 bases, with 10 bases left in between. CDR3 length: 15 amino acids. The CDR3 loop reads CASSLFGGAYNEQFF. The CDR3 nucleotides are TGTGCCAGCAGCTTATTCGGCGGAGCCTACAATGAGCAGTTCTTC.

V gene TRBV30 combines with J gene TRBJ1-3, with 7 bases identical to TRBD1. Germline assignment: CDR1 GTSNPN and CDR2 SVGIG (reference sequence). The CDR3 runs 13 residues. The V gene end was trimmed by 2 bases and the J gene end by 6 bases; junction bases not matched to a gene: 4. The CDR3 is CAWSPDRENTIYF. The CDR3 bases are TGTGCCTGGAGTCCTGACAGGGAAAACACCATATATTTT.